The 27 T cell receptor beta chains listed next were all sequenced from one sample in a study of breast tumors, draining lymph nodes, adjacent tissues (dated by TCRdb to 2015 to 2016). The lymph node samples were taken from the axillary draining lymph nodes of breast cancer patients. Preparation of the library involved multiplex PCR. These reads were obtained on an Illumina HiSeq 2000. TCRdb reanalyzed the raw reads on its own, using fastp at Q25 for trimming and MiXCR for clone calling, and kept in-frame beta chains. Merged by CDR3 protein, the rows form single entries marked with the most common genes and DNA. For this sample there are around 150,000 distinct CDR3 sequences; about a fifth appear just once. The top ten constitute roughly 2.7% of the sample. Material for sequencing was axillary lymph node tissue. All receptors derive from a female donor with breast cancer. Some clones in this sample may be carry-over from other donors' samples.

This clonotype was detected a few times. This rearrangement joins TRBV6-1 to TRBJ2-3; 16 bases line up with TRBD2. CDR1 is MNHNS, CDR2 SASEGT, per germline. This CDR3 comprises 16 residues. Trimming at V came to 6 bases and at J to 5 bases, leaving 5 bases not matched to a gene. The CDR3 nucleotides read TGTGCCAGCAGATCGGGACTAGCGGGAGGGATAGATACGCAGTATTTT. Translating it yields CASRSGLAGGIDTQYF.

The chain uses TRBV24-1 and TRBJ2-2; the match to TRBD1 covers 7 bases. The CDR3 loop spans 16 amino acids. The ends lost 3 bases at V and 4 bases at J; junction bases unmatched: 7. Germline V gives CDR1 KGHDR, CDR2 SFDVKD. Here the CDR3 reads CATSDPRQGGTGELFF. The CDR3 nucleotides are TGTGCCACCAGTGATCCGCGACAGGGTGGCACCGGGGAGCTGTTTTTT.

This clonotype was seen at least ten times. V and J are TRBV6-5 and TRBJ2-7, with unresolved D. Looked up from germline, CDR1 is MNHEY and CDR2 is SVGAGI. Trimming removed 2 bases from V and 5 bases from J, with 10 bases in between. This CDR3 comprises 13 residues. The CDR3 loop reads CASSYRVNNEQYF. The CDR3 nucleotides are TGTGCCAGCAGTTACCGGGTGAACAACGAGCAGTACTTC.

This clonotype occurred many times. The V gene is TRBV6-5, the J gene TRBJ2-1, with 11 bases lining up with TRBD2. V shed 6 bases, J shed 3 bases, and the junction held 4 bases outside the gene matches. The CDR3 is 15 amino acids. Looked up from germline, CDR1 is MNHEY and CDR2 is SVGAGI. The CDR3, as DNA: TGTGCCAGCAGCCCCGGGACTAGCGGCTACAATGAGCAGTTCTTC. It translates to CASSPGTSGYNEQFF.

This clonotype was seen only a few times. CDR3 loop: CASSEKLPGSPGETQYF. The CDR3 DNA follows: TGTGCCAGCAGTGAGAAACTACCGGGGTCCCCCGGAGAGACCCAGTACTTC. The chain is built from TRBV6-1 and TRBJ2-5, with a weak D call TRBD2 (5 bases). The CDR3 has 17 residues. Trimming removed 3 bases from V and 4 bases from J, with 21 bases in between. Germline CDR1 and CDR2: MNHNS and SASEGT.

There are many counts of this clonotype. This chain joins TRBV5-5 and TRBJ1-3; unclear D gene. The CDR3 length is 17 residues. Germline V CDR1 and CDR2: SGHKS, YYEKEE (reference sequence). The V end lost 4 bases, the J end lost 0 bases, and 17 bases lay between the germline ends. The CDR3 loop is CASSETPGRTSGNTIYF. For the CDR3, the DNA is TGTGCCAGCAGCGAGACCCCGGGCAGGACCTCTGGAAACACCATATATTTT. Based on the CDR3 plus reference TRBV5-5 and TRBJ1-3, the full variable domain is DAGVTQSPTHLIKTRGQQVTLRCSPISGHKSVSWYQQVLGQGPQFIFQYYEKEERGRGNFPDRFSARQFPNYSSELNVNALLLGDSALYLCASSETPGRTSGNTIYFGEGSWLTVV.

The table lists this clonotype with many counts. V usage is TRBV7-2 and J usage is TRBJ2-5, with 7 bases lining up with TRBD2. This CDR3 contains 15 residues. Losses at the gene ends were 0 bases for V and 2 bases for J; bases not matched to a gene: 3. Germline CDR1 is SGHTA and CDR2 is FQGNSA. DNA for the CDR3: TGTGCCAGCAGCTTAGCCGGGACTATTCAAGAGACCCAGTACTTC. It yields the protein CASSLAGTIQETQYF.

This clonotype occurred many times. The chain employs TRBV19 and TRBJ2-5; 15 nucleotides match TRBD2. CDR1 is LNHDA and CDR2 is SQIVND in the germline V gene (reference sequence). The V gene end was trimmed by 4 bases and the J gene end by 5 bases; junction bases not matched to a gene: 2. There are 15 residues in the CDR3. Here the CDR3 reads CASSTGTSGGETQYF. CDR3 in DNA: TGTGCCAGTAGTACAGGGACTAGCGGGGGGGAGACCCAGTACTTC.

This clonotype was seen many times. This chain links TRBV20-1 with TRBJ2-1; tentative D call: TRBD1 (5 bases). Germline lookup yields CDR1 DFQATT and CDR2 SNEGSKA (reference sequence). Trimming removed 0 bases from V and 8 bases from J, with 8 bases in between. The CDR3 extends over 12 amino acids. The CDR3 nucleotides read TGCAGTGCTAGAGAGCAGGGCTATGAGCAGTTCTTC. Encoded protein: CSAREQGYEQFF.

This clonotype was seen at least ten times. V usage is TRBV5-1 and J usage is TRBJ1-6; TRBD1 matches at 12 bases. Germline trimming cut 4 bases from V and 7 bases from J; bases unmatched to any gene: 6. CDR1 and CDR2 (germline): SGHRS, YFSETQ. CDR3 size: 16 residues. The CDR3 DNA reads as TGCGCCAGCAGCCAGGGACAGGGGGCGATAAATTCACCCCTCCACTTT. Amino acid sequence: CASSQGQGAINSPLHF.

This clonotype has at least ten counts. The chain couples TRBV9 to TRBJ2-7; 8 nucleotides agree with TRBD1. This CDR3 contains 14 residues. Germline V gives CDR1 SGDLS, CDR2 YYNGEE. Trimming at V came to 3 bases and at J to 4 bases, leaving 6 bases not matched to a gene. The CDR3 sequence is CASSGPGQEYEQYF. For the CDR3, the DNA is TGTGCCAGCAGCGGACCGGGACAGGAATACGAGCAGTACTTC.

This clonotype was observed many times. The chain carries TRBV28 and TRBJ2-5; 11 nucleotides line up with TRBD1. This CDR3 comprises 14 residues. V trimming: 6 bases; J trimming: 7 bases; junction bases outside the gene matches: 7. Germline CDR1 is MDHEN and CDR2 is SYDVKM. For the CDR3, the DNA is TGTGCCAGCAGCCGGACAGGGGGCTTGGGGACCCAGTACTTC. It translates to CASSRTGGLGTQYF.

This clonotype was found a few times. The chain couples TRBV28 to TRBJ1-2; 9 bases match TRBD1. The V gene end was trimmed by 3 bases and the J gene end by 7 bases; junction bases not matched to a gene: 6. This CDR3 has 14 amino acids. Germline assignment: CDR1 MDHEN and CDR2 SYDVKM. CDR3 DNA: TGTGCCAGCAGTTTGCGGGACAGGGTTGGTGGCTACACCTTC. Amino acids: CASSLRDRVGGYTF.

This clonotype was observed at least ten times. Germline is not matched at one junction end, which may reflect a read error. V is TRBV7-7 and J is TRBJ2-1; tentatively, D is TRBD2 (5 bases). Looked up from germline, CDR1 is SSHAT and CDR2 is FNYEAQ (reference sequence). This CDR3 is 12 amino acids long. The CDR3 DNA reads TGTGCTAGCAGCGGAAGTTCCCATGAGCAGTTCTTC. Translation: CASSGSSHEQFF.

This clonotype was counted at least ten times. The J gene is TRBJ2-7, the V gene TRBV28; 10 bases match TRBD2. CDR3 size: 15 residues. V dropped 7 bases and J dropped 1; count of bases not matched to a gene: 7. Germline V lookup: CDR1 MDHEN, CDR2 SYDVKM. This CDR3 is CASKTSGETSYEQYF. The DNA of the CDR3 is TGTGCCAGCAAAACTAGCGGGGAGACTTCCTACGAGCAGTACTTC.

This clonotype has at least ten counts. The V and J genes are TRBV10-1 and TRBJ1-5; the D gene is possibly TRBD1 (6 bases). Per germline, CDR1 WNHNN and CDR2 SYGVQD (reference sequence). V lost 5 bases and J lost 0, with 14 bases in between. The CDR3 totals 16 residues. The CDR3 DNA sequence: TGCGCCAGCAGTACTCTTGCGGGACATAGCAATCAGCCCCAGCATTTT. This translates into CASSTLAGHSNQPQHF.

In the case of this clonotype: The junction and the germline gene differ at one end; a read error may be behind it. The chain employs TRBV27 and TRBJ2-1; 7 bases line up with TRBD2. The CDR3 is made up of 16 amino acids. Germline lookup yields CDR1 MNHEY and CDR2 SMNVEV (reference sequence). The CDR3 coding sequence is TGTGCCAGCAGTTTATCTGGGAGGGCCTCCTACAATGAGCAGTCCTTC. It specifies CASSLSGRASYNEQSF.

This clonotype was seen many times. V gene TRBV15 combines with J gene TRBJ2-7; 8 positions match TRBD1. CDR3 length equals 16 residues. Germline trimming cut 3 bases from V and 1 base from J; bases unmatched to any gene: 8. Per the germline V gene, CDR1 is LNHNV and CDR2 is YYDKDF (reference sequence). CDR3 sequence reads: CATSRGLGQGSYEQYF. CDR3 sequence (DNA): TGTGCCACCAGCAGGGGACTTGGACAGGGATCCTACGAGCAGTACTTC.

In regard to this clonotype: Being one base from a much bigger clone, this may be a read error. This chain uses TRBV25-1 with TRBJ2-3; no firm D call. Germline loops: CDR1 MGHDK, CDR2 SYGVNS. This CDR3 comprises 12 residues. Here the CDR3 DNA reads TGTGCCAGCAGTCCGTACACAGATACGCAGTGTTTT. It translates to CASSPYTDTQCF.

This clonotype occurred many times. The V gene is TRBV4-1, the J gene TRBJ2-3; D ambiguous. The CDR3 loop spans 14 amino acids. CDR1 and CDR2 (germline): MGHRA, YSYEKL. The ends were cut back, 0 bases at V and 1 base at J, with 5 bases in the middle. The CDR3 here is CASSQERGTDTQYF. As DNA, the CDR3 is TGCGCCAGCAGCCAAGAACGGGGCACAGATACGCAGTATTTT.

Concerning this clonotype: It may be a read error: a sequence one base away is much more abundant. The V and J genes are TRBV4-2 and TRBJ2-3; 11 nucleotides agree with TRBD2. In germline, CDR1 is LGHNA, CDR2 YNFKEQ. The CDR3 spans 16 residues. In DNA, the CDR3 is TGTGCCAGCAGCCAAGACGGCCTAGCGGGAGGAGATGCGCAGTATTTT. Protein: CASSQDGLAGGDAQYF.

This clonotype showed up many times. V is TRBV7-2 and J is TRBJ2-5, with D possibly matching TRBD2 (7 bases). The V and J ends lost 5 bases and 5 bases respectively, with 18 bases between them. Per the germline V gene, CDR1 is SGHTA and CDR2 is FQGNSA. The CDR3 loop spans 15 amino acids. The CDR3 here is CASSPGGGREETQYF. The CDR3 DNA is TGTGCCAGCAGCCCCGGGGGCGGGAGAGAGGAGACCCAGTACTTC.

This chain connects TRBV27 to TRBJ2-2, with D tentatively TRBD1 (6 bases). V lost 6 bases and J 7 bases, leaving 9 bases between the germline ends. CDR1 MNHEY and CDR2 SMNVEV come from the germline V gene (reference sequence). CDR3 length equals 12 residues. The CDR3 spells CASSPTGGELFF. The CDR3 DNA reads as TGTGCCAGCAGCCCGACAGGCGGGGAGCTGTTTTTT.

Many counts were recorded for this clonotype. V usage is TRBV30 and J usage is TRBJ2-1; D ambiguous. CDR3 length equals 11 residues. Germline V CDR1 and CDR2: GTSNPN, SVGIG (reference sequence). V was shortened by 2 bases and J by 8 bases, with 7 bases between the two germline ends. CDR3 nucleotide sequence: TGTGCCTGGAGTCCGAAGGATGAGCAGTTCTTC. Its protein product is CAWSPKDEQFF. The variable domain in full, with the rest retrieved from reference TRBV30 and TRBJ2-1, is SQTIHQWPATLVQPVGSPLSLECTVEGTSNPNLYWYRQAAGRGLQLLFYSVGIGQISSEVPQNLSASRPQDRQFILSSKKLLLSDSGFYLCAWSPKDEQFFGPGTRLTVL.

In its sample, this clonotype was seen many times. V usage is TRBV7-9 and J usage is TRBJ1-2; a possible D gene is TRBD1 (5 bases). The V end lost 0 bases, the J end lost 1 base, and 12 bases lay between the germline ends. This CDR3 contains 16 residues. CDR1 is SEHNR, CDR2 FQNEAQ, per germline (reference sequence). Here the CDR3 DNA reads TGTGCCAGCAGCTTAGCCGGAACAGGCAGTAACTATGGCTACACCTTC. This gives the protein CASSLAGTGSNYGYTF.

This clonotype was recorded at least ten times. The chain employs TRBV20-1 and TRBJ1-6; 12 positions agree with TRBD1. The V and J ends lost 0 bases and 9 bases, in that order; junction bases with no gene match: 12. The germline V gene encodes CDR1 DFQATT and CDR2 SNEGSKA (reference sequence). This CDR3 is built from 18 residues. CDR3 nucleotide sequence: TGCAGTGCTAGAGATCGGCCCCGGGACAGGGGGCCTCGTTCACCCCTCCACTTT. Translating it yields CSARDRPRDRGPRSPLHF.

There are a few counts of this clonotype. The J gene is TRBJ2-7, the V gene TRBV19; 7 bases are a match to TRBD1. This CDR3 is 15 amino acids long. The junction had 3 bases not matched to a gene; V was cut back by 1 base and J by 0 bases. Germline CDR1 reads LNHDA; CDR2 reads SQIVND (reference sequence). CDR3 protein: CASSIVGGGSYEQYF. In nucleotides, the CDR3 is TGTGCCAGTAGTATAGTAGGGGGCGGCTCCTACGAGCAGTACTTC.